This TCR beta chain was sequenced in a study of T cell changes during pregnancy in multiple sclerosis. The protocol was immunoSEQ multiplex PCR, while the TCRdb copy is restricted to in-frame clones and leaves out a portion. The table lists about 38,000 clones, 85% to 95% of them singletons. The TCR originated in a female donor in good health, enrolled as a control in a pregnancy study. The specimen comprised CD4+ T cells from peripheral blood mononuclear cells, sampled after pregnancy.

CDR3 residues: CSVVSGGGTDTQYF. The CDR3 region has the DNA TGCAGCGTTGTGAGCGGGGGGGGCACAGATACGCAGTATTTT. The chain uses TRBV29-1 and TRBJ2-3; 10 nucleotides match TRBD2. V lost 4 bases to trimming and J lost 1 base; unmatched junction nucleotides: 2. Looked up from germline, CDR1 is SQVTM and CDR2 is ANQGSEA. The length of the CDR3 is 14 residues.